The 24 T cell receptor beta chains given below trace back to one sample, sequenced in a study of post-analysis software for immune sequencing data. Findings and limits, study-wide: Patients carried a handful of TRBV segments more frequently than controls did, and TRBV5-6, TRBV5-1 and TRBV20-1 were among them.

These TCRs' antigens remain unknown. The TCR beta cDNA libraries carried unique molecular identifiers. Via MiXCR, TCRdb re-called the PCR reads, giving one row per CDR3 protein. The table lists hundreds of thousands of distinct CDR3 sequences, roughly 50% of them singletons. Sequencing used blood. The receptor set was obtained from a girl between 5 and 17 years old with multiple sclerosis.

The chain uses TRBV7-2 and TRBJ2-7; no clear D gene. Germline V gene sequence: CDR1 SGHTA, CDR2 FQGNSA. CDR3 length equals 15 residues. V lost 5 bases and J lost 0, with 14 bases in between. Here the CDR3 DNA reads TGTGCCAGCAGCCGCTCGGTCACCACCTCCTACGAGCAGTACTTC. Its translation: CASSRSVTTSYEQYF. Together with reference TRBV7-2 and TRBJ2-7, the CDR3 gives the full variable domain: GAGVSQSPSNKVTEKGKDVELRCDPISGHTALYWYRQSLGQGLEFLIYFQGNSAPDKSGLPSDRFSAERTGGSVSTLTIQRTQQEDSAVYLCASSRSVTTSYEQYFGPGTRLTVT.

The CDR3 DNA follows: TGTGCCAGCAGCGTAGTCGGAGGGCCGGGGAATGAGCAGTTCTTC. Translating gives CASSVVGGPGNEQFF. This chain uses TRBV9 with TRBJ2-1; a weak D match, TRBD2 (6 bases). The V and J ends lost 0 bases and 7 bases respectively, with 14 bases between them. The V gene's germline CDR1 is SGDLS and CDR2 YYNGEE. The CDR3 has 15 amino acids.

This chain links TRBV10-3 with TRBJ2-1, with 7 bases identical to TRBD2. After removal of 2 bases from V and 6 bases from J, the junction contained 7 bases not matched to a gene. The germline V gene encodes CDR1 ENHRY and CDR2 SYGVKD. The CDR3 contains 15 residues. CDR3 residues: CAISEKGGAGNEQFF. CDR3 DNA sequence: TGTGCCATCAGTGAGAAGGGAGGGGCCGGCAATGAGCAGTTCTTC.

V and J are TRBV10-3 and TRBJ2-1; D is unclear. The CDR3 contains 15 residues. The germline V and J ends were trimmed by 4 bases and 5 bases, with 15 bases remaining between them. The germline V gene encodes CDR1 ENHRY and CDR2 SYGVKD. The CDR3 protein is CAISALYGENNEQFF. CDR3 coding DNA: TGTGCCATCAGTGCCCTTTATGGTGAGAACAATGAGCAGTTCTTC.

This clonotype showed up just once. The genes are TRBV7-8 and TRBJ2-3, with D possibly being TRBD2 (7 bases). This CDR3 is 16 amino acids long. V lost 5 bases to trimming and J lost 5 bases, with 20 bases between them. The V gene's germline CDR1 is SGHVS and CDR2 FQNEAQ. The CDR3 coding sequence is TGTGCCAGCAGCCAGGGTTGGGGGGGGCCCGGAGATACGCAGTATTTT. It specifies CASSQGWGGPGDTQYF.

The CDR3 DNA reads as TGTGCCAGCAGCGCCGCAGGGTATGAGCAGTTCTTC. This translates into CASSAAGYEQFF. This rearrangement joins TRBV5-5 to TRBJ2-1; D possibly corresponds to TRBD1 (5 bases). The V end was cut by 4 bases, the J end by 8 bases, with 10 bases between. The CDR3 contains 12 residues. The V gene's germline CDR1 is SGHKS and CDR2 YYEKEE (reference sequence).

The rearrangement joins TRBV7-3 to TRBJ2-1; the D gene is possibly TRBD2 (6 bases). This CDR3 has 16 residues. V was shortened by 5 bases and J by 4 bases, with 18 bases between the two germline ends. CDR1 and CDR2 from the germline V gene are SGHTA and FQGTGA. CDR3 sequence: CASSRAIRRGYNEQFF. CDR3 coding DNA: TGTGCCAGCAGCCGCGCCATAAGGAGGGGTTACAATGAGCAGTTCTTC.

This clonotype was picked up a small number of times. V is TRBV12-3 or TRBV12-4 and J is TRBJ1-2; no clear D gene. The CDR3 runs to 14 residues. Deletions cut 6 bases from V and 7 bases from J, with 18 bases between. CDR3 amino acids: CASSSGERRSGYTF. The CDR3 DNA reads as TGTGCCAGCAGCTCGGGCGAAAGGAGATCTGGCTACACCTTC.

V and J are TRBV10-3 and TRBJ2-7, with 10 bases matching TRBD1. Unmatched junction bases numbered 3, after V lost 2 bases and J lost 2 bases. This CDR3 spans 15 amino acids. Germline values: CDR1 ENHRY, CDR2 SYGVKD. CDR3: CAISEGTGAAYEQYF. The CDR3 nucleotides read TGTGCCATCAGTGAGGGGACAGGGGCCGCCTACGAGCAGTACTTC.

This clonotype has only a few counts. For the CDR3, the DNA is TGCGCCAGCAGCTTGTCCCCTAGCGGGGGGTGGAATGAGCAGTTCTTC. It codes for CASSLSPSGGWNEQFF. This rearrangement joins TRBV5-1 to TRBJ2-7, with TRBD2 matching over 11 bases. The closer fit of TRBJ2-1 to the DNA end suggests the J call may be wrong. There are 16 residues in the CDR3. Germline CDR1 SGHRS, CDR2 YFSETQ.

This chain links TRBV20-1 with TRBJ1-2; 8 bases map to TRBD1. The CDR3 runs 14 residues. Germline V CDR1 and CDR2: DFQATT, SNEGSKA (reference sequence). J lost 4 bases, V lost 1 base, and 5 bases had no gene match. The DNA of the CDR3 is TGCAGTGCTAGAGCGGGGGACAGGAGCTATGGCTACACCTTC. Protein: CSARAGDRSYGYTF.

The chain links TRBV6-5 to TRBJ1-2; D perhaps matches TRBD1 (5 bases). V was clipped by 0 bases and J by 5 bases, with 10 bases between them. Germline V gives CDR1 MNHEY, CDR2 SVGAGI. The CDR3 extends over 14 amino acids. The CDR3 region has the DNA TGTGCCAGCAGTTACTCGGCCAGGGTATATGGCTACACCTTC. Its protein is CASSYSARVYGYTF.

The chain has TRBV3-1 and TRBJ2-7, with 8 bases identical to TRBD1. CDR1 and CDR2 from the germline V gene are LGHDT and YNNKEL (reference sequence). The CDR3 sequence is 15 residues long. Trimming at V came to 5 bases and at J to 7 bases, leaving 13 bases not matched to a gene. The CDR3 is CASSDRQGLKWEQYF. The CDR3 DNA reads as TGTGCCAGCAGCGACCGACAGGGGTTGAAGTGGGAGCAGTACTTC.

This clonotype appeared a few times. The CDR3 coding sequence is TGCAGTGCCGAGGACTGGGGGGTTCCAGATACGCAGTATTTT. This gives the protein CSAEDWGVPDTQYF. The chain recombines TRBV20-1 with TRBJ2-3, with D possibly matching TRBD2 (6 bases). Germline CDR1 is DFQATT and CDR2 is SNEGSKA (reference sequence). V lost 6 bases to trimming and J lost 4 bases, with 17 bases between them. There are 14 residues in the CDR3.

This sequence joins TRBV29-1 and TRBJ2-3; D gene ambiguous. The germline CDR1 and CDR2 sequences are SQVTM and ANQGSEA. The CDR3 loop spans 11 amino acids. The V and J ends lost 7 bases and 3 bases respectively, with 8 bases between them. The CDR3 spells CSGKRTDTQYF. CDR3 DNA sequence: TGCAGCGGGAAAAGGACAGATACGCAGTATTTT.

The chain couples TRBV27 to TRBJ2-5, with TRBD1 identical over 7 bases. The CDR3 totals 14 residues. Germline lookup yields CDR1 MNHEY and CDR2 SMNVEV (reference sequence). Trimming removed 5 bases from V and 7 bases from J; junction bases left unmatched: 10. The CDR3 spells CASSPLDRILTQYF. The DNA of the CDR3 is TGTGCCAGCAGTCCCTTGGACAGGATCTTGACCCAGTACTTC.

V usage is TRBV5-1 and J usage is TRBJ1-2; TRBD1 agrees at 9 bases. CDR3 length: 17 residues. The ends lost 4 bases at V and 3 bases at J; junction bases unmatched: 13. From germline, CDR1 is SGHRS and CDR2 YFSETQ. CDR3 coding DNA: TGCGCCAGCAGCCCGATCTACAGGGGGCGGAAGGACTATGGCTACACCTTC. Translated, it gives CASSPIYRGRKDYGYTF.

The sample holds a few counts of this clonotype. The rearrangement uses TRBV29-1 and TRBJ2-7; 7 bases are a match to TRBD1. V was pared by 4 bases and J by 5 bases, with 5 bases of the junction left unmatched. The CDR3 extends over 12 amino acids. Germline CDR1 and CDR2: SQVTM and ANQGSEA. The CDR3 DNA sequence: TGCAGCGTTGGGTCCAGGGGGAACGAGCAGTACTTC. Protein: CSVGSRGNEQYF.

The gene calls are TRBV6-6 and TRBJ1-4; D call uncertain. The germline CDR1 and CDR2 sequences are MNHNY and SVGAGI (reference sequence). Trimming removed 6 bases at V and 8 bases at J, with 16 bases between. The CDR3 is made up of 14 amino acids. The CDR3 here is CASRIGPTAEKLFF. The DNA of the CDR3 is TGTGCCAGCAGGATAGGCCCCACGGCCGAAAAACTGTTTTTT.

This clonotype showed up just a few times. V usage is TRBV2 and J usage is TRBJ1-2; 9 bases align to TRBD1. J lost 8 bases, V lost 9 bases, and 10 bases had no gene match. CDR3 size: 13 residues. The germline gives CDR1 SNHLY, CDR2 FYNNEI. CDR3 in DNA: TGTGCCAGGGATGGACAGGGGATACGGGGCTACACCTTC. It codes for CARDGQGIRGYTF.

On this clonotype: An end of the junction differs from the germline gene, which may be a read error. J is TRBJ2-7 and V is TRBV12-3 or TRBV12-4, with D perhaps matching TRBD2 (5 bases). This CDR3 spans 13 amino acids. CDR3 in amino acids: CPSNFEGSYEQYF. In nucleotides, the CDR3 is TGTCCCAGCAATTTCGAGGGTTCCTACGAGCAGTACTTC.

The V and J genes are TRBV12-3 or TRBV12-4 and TRBJ2-3, with 9 bases aligning to TRBD2. V trimming: 7 bases; J trimming: 3 bases; junction bases outside the gene matches: 8. CDR3 length equals 15 residues. CDR3 in amino acids: CASNKAGGSTDTQYF. In DNA, the CDR3 is TGTGCCAGCAACAAAGCGGGAGGCAGTACAGATACGCAGTATTTT.

The genes are TRBV14 and TRBJ1-2; no clear D gene. Germline loops: CDR1 SGHDN, CDR2 FVKESK. With 1 base removed from V and 2 bases from J, the gap between germline ends came to 11 bases. The CDR3 is 15 residues long. The CDR3 bases are TGTGCCAGCAGCCAAGCGGGAGGAGGGAACTATGGCTACACCTTC. This encodes CASSQAGGGNYGYTF.

The rearrangement joins TRBV21-1 to TRBJ1-5; the DNA was not compared with TRBD1, the D call given in the table. TRBV21-1 is a pseudogene locus. The CDR3 has 20 amino acids. Here the CDR3 DNA reads TGTGCCAGCAGCAAAGCGGTCACAGGCAACCTGAAATATAGCAATCAGCCCCAGCATTTT. Translation: CASSKAVTGNLKYSNQPQHF.